Described below is a single T cell receptor beta chain sequence and its context. Its antigen remains unidentified. This sample is drawn from a study of blood T cells in healthy people across ages. Findings of the study overall: Comparison with aged donors showed that long-lived donors had more naive CD4+ cells and higher diversity.

CDR3 size: 14 residues. Trimming cost V 5 bases and J 0 bases, with 10 bases left between them. Germline CDR1 reads MNHNY; CDR2 reads SVGAGI (reference sequence). Ranging in age from about 6 to 95, the donors were healthy Caucasian individuals from Russia. Total RNA was extracted at no less than 6 micrograms per sample. Alongside a J-beta primer mix, a sample-barcoded 5' primer served in a second PCR lasting 7 to 11 cycles. TCRdb recomputed calls from the 5' RACE reads with MiXCR, one row per CDR3 protein. This sample has roughly 2 million distinct CDR3 sequences, with just under 50% found just once. The source of this sequence is a woman aged 40 to 55 in good health. The specimen was blood. The V and J genes are TRBV6-6 and TRBJ1-2; TRBD1 is a possible D gene (6 bases). The CDR3 sequence is CASSRDKANYGYTF. As DNA, the CDR3 is TGTGCCAGCAGTCGGGACAAAGCTAACTATGGCTACACCTTC.